These 3 T cell receptor beta chains came from one sample sequenced in a study of shared clonotypes between healthy human individuals. Repertoires were generated with immunoSEQ multiplex PCR, while TCRdb's copy carries only in-frame clones and drops some. The profile covers about 79,000 clones, with 60% to 70% appearing a single time and just over 50% taken by the ten largest. Source material: memory CD8+ T cells sorted from blood. Subset in this sample: CD45RO+ cells pooled with CCR7-negative TemRA cells. The receptors derive from a man younger than 45 in good health.

The chain joins TRBV10-3 to TRBJ2-1, with D possibly matching TRBD2 (6 bases). With 11 bases removed from V and 5 bases from J, the gap between germline ends came to 13 bases. This CDR3 comprises 12 residues. CDR1 is ENHRY and CDR2 is SYGVKD in the germline V gene. The CDR3 here is CALRDFNNEQFF. DNA of the CDR3: TGTGCCCTGAGGGACTTTAACAATGAGCAGTTCTTC.

A few counts support this clone. The V and J genes are TRBV6-1 and TRBJ2-1; no definite D call. V shed 2 bases and J shed 9 bases, with 8 bases lying between them. CDR3 size: 12 residues. Germline V gene sequence: CDR1 MNHNS, CDR2 SASEGT. For the CDR3, the DNA is TGTGCCAGCAGTGAACTTAGCAGTGAGCAGTTCTTC. Translating it yields CASSELSSEQFF.

This chain connects TRBV4-1 to TRBJ2-1; TRBD2 agrees at 13 bases. The CDR3 covers 15 residues. V lost 4 bases to trimming and J lost 10 bases; unmatched junction nucleotides: 7. Germline values: CDR1 MGHRA, CDR2 YSYEKL. The CDR3 DNA reads TGCGCCAGCAGCCCACTAGCGGGAGGGAATCGCGAGCAGTTCTTC. Translation: CASSPLAGGNREQFF.